This TCR beta chain came from a study of identical twins. CDR1 and CDR2 (germline): SGHDN, FVKESK. The CDR3 totals 15 residues. V lost 3 bases and J 7 bases, leaving 16 bases between the germline ends. One entry per CDR3 protein results from TCRdb running MiXCR on the 5' RACE reads. The sample yields 550,000 to 800,000 distinct CDR3 sequences, roughly 6.6% seen once. The same sample was also used in a study of yellow fever vaccine responses in identical twins.

The chain is built from TRBV14 and TRBJ2-1; a possible D gene is TRBD1 (7 bases). The TCR sequence derives from a woman aged 18-30 years in good health. The source material was PBMCs. The CDR3 reads CASSQFSGGRNEQFF. DNA of the CDR3: TGTGCCAGCAGCCAGTTTTCAGGGGGGCGGAATGAGCAGTTCTTC.